The present T cell receptor beta chain was sequenced within a study of blood T cell repertoires in COVID-19. This clone was picked up one time. Sequencing was performed with immunoSEQ multiplex PCR; in TCRdb, only in-frame clones are kept and a portion is missing. Of 260,000 or so clones in the sample, roughly 79% were seen once. Germline V lookup: CDR1 SGHRS, CDR2 YFSETQ. This CDR3 has 15 residues. V dropped 0 bases and J dropped 6 bases, with 16 bases sitting between them. Sequenced material: peripheral blood. The origin of this receptor is a woman older than 75 with COVID-19, enrolled during active disease. V usage is TRBV5-1 and J usage is TRBJ2-7, with D maybe TRBD2 (7 bases). CDR3 in DNA: TGCGCCAGCAGCTTGGGTAGGGGGGGTGTCCCCGAGCAGTACTTC. As protein: CASSLGRGGVPEQYF.